The 30 T cell receptor beta chains reported below all come from one sample, sequenced in a study of cytomegalovirus exposure and HLA in healthy donors. A multiplex PCR was run with 60 Vbeta primers and 13 Jbeta primers. The assay was immunoSEQ multiplex PCR, and TCRdb's table has in-frame clones only and misses some. The table has 200,000 to 300,000 clones, roughly 86% seen once. Sequencing was done on a sample of PBMCs. These receptors came from a woman aged 40 to 50 in good health and CMV-seropositive.

The chain carries TRBV11-2 and TRBJ2-7; possibly TRBD1 for D (6 bases). The CDR3 covers 13 residues. V was cut by 5 bases and J by 3 bases, with 11 bases left in between. Germline assignment: CDR1 SGHAT and CDR2 FQNNGV. The CDR3 nucleotides are TGTGCCAGCAGCCCCCCGGGACACTACGAGCAGTACTTC. The encoded protein is CASSPPGHYEQYF.

This clone was seen more than once but under ten times. Since no conserved phenylalanine or tryptophan closes the CDR3, a read error is the likely cause. The chain couples TRBV19 to TRBJ2-6; 7 nucleotides line up with TRBD2. Germline CDR1 is LNHDA and CDR2 is SQIVND (reference sequence). V gave up 7 bases and J gave up 3 bases; unmatched junction bases: 12. This CDR3 is 17 amino acids long. The CDR3 sequence is CASKNSLGGVGANVLTS. The DNA of the CDR3 is TGTGCCAGTAAAAATAGTTTGGGGGGGGTTGGGGCCAACGTCCTGACTTCC.

The chain links TRBV9 to TRBJ1-2; weak D call: TRBD1 (6 bases). V gave up 4 bases and J gave up 0 bases, with 13 bases separating them. CDR3 length: 15 residues. CDR1 SGDLS and CDR2 YYNGEE come from the germline V gene. The CDR3 DNA reads as TGTGCCAGCAGCCCCCAGGGGCTTGCTAACTATGGCTACACCTTC. Protein: CASSPQGLANYGYTF.

V usage is TRBV7-8 and J usage is TRBJ1-1; D not certain. With 5 bases removed from V and 5 bases from J, the gap between germline ends came to 18 bases. The CDR3 totals 15 residues. Germline V gene lookup returns CDR1 SGHVS and CDR2 FQNEAQ. The CDR3, as DNA: TGTGCCAGCAGCCAAGGCGGGGATGTGAGAACTGAAGCTTTCTTT. Translated: CASSQGGDVRTEAFF.

This clone was picked up a small number of times. V is TRBV6-6 and J is TRBJ2-5, with no clear D. Germline-derived CDR1 and CDR2 are MNHNY and SVGAGI (reference sequence). V was pared by 6 bases and J by 5 bases, with 10 bases between. This CDR3 is built from 12 residues. The CDR3 nucleotides read TGTGCCAGCAGCCAGGTTTCGGAGACCCAGTACTTC. Its protein product is CASSQVSETQYF.

CDR3 loop: CSAEGTSGNEQFF. The DNA for the CDR3 is TGCAGCGCCGAAGGGACTAGTGGCAATGAGCAGTTCTTC. J is TRBJ2-1 and V is TRBV29-1; 8 bases align to TRBD2. After removal of 7 bases from V and 6 bases from J, the junction contained 8 bases not matched to a gene. The V gene's germline CDR1 is SQVTM and CDR2 ANQGSEA. The CDR3 contains 13 residues.

The chain carries TRBV6-5 and TRBJ2-3; 7 positions agree with TRBD2. Looked up from germline, CDR1 is MNHEY and CDR2 is SVGAGI. This CDR3 has 16 residues. With 2 bases clipped from V and 0 bases from J, the junction kept 5 bases outside the gene matches. CDR3 in amino acids: CASSYRGDLSTDTQYF. The CDR3 nucleotides read TGTGCCAGCAGTTACCGGGGGGACCTTAGCACAGATACGCAGTATTTT.

The chain joins TRBV4-3 to TRBJ2-7; 8 bases are a match to TRBD1. CDR1 is LGHNA and CDR2 is YSLEER in the germline V gene. The CDR3 covers 15 residues. V lost 0 bases and J lost 4; bases outside the gene matches: 5. In DNA form, the CDR3 reads TGCGCCAGCAGCCAAGACCGGGGACAGGCATACGAGCAGTACTTC. Amino acids: CASSQDRGQAYEQYF.

Here the CDR3 reads CASGTGGVGSYEQYF. Here the CDR3 DNA reads TGTGCCAGCGGAACGGGGGGGGTTGGCTCCTACGAGCAGTACTTC. The gene calls are TRBV28 and TRBJ2-7, with TRBD2 matching 8 bases. V shed 8 bases, J shed 0 bases, and the junction held 9 bases outside the gene matches. This CDR3 comprises 15 residues. The germline V gene has CDR1 MDHEN and CDR2 SYDVKM.

The genes are TRBV11-3 and TRBJ2-1; 8 nucleotides match TRBD2. This CDR3 is built from 14 residues. Per the germline V gene, CDR1 is SGHNT and CDR2 is YENEEA. J was trimmed by 4 bases and V by 1 base; bases with no gene match: 0. The CDR3 protein is CASSLAGGYNEQFF. CDR3 DNA: TGTGCCAGCAGCTTAGCGGGAGGGTACAATGAGCAGTTCTTC.

This clone is a singleton in its sample. V and J are TRBV29-1 and TRBJ1-4; 8 bases line up with TRBD1. This CDR3 has 13 amino acids. V shed 7 bases and J 5 bases; nucleotides not matched to a gene: 6. Per germline, CDR1 SQVTM and CDR2 ANQGSEA. CDR3 loop: CSARDRWNEKLFF. The CDR3, as DNA: TGCAGCGCTCGGGACAGGTGGAATGAAAAACTGTTTTTT.

The chain uses TRBV28 and TRBJ1-2; D ambiguous. Trimming shortened V by 8 bases and J by 8 bases, and 21 bases separated the two germline ends. This CDR3 has 14 amino acids. From germline, CDR1 is MDHEN and CDR2 SYDVKM. The CDR3 coding sequence is TGTGCCAGCCGGGTTCTAGGAGTCTCCCCAGGCTACACCTTC. It yields the protein CASRVLGVSPGYTF.

This chain connects TRBV11-3 to TRBJ2-2; tentatively, D is TRBD1 (6 bases). The CDR3 length is 16 residues. CDR1 is SGHNT, CDR2 YENEEA, per germline. V dropped 5 bases and J dropped 4 bases, with 17 bases sitting between them. In DNA, the CDR3 is TGTGCCAGCAGCCCAGGGGAGCGGTCGGGCACCGGGGAGCTGTTTTTT. It translates to CASSPGERSGTGELFF.

Only a few counts were recorded for this clone. The V call is TRBV7-3, the J call TRBJ2-7; 9 nucleotides align to TRBD1. Germline CDR1 SGHTA, CDR2 FQGTGA. The J segment lost 7 bases and the V segment lost 5 bases, leaving 6 bases of the junction unmatched. This CDR3 spans 13 amino acids. Written as DNA, the CDR3 is TGTGCCAGCAGCGGGGGACAGGGTGGGGAGCAGTACTTC. Its translation is CASSGGQGGEQYF.

The rearrangement links TRBV28 to TRBJ2-1; the match to TRBD2 covers 9 bases. CDR1 MDHEN and CDR2 SYDVKM come from the germline V gene. The CDR3 length is 15 residues. J gave up 4 bases and V 2 bases, and 3 bases lay outside the gene matches. CDR3 protein: CASSLGGGAYNEQFF. CDR3 nucleotides: TGTGCCAGCAGTTTAGGCGGGGGGGCGTACAATGAGCAGTTCTTC.

The CDR3 bases are TGCGCCAGCAGCTTGGAGGGAACAGGGGGCTGCGCTTTCTTT. Amino acid sequence: CASSLEGTGGCAFF. The chain joins TRBV5-1 to TRBJ1-1, with TRBD1 identical over 9 bases. This CDR3 contains 14 residues. Trimming at V came to 0 bases and at J to 11 bases, leaving 8 bases not matched to a gene. Germline V gives CDR1 SGHRS, CDR2 YFSETQ.

J is TRBJ2-1 and V is TRBV2; 11 positions match TRBD2. Germline V gene sequence: CDR1 SNHLY, CDR2 FYNNEI. With V trimmed by 8 bases and J by 6 bases, 9 bases remained unmatched. This CDR3 region has 15 residues. The CDR3 region is CASRYLAGGSNEQFF. The CDR3 DNA is TGTGCCAGCCGATACCTAGCGGGAGGTTCCAATGAGCAGTTCTTC.

The chain's CDR3 is CASSSGTPRRETQYF. The CDR3 region has the DNA TGTGCCAGCAGCTCCGGGACACCGAGGAGGGAGACCCAGTACTTC. The genes are TRBV6-5 and TRBJ2-5; D perhaps matches TRBD1 (6 bases). Germline loops: CDR1 MNHEY, CDR2 SVGAGI. Trimming pared 6 bases from V and 5 bases from J, leaving 19 bases between. CDR3 size: 15 residues.

The chain uses TRBV28 and TRBJ1-5; D uncertain. The CDR3 covers 13 residues. Germline loops: CDR1 MDHEN, CDR2 SYDVKM. V gave up 3 bases and J gave up 5 bases, with 8 bases separating them. The chain's CDR3 is CASSLESDQPQHF. CDR3 DNA sequence: TGTGCCAGCAGTTTGGAGAGCGATCAGCCCCAGCATTTT.

The genes are TRBV5-6 and TRBJ2-7; TRBD1 matches at 11 bases. CDR1 and CDR2 (germline): SGHDT, YYEEEE. This CDR3 spans 18 amino acids. Germline trimming cut 5 bases from V and 0 bases from J; bases unmatched to any gene: 13. Written as DNA, the CDR3 is TGTGCCAGCAGACCCCTGGGACAGGGGGGAATGAGCTCCTACGAGCAGTACTTC. Translating gives CASRPLGQGGMSSYEQYF.

The chain links TRBV4-2 to TRBJ2-3; D is perhaps TRBD2 (5 bases). The V end lost 1 base, the J end lost 1 base, and 15 bases lay between the germline ends. The germline CDR1 and CDR2 sequences are LGHNA and YNFKEQ. This CDR3 has 17 residues. CDR3 coding DNA: TGTGCCAGCAGCCAAGGGTTAGGCGGAGCGGGCACAGATACGCAGTATTTT. Its protein is CASSQGLGGAGTDTQYF.

The V gene is TRBV7-2, the J gene TRBJ1-2, with D possibly being TRBD1 (6 bases). V dropped 3 bases and J dropped 5 bases, with 10 bases sitting between them. Per germline, CDR1 SGHTA and CDR2 FQGNSA. This CDR3 has 13 amino acids. The CDR3 loop is CASSLDSRYGYTF. In nucleotides, the CDR3 is TGTGCCAGCAGCTTGGACAGCCGATATGGCTACACCTTC.

Here the CDR3 reads CASSLVRGLSYEQYF. DNA for the CDR3: TGTGCCAGCAGCTTAGTGAGAGGGTTGTCCTACGAGCAGTACTTC. The genes are TRBV7-2 and TRBJ2-7; possible D gene TRBD2, 5 bases. The CDR3 is 15 amino acids. V was clipped by 1 base and J by 1 base, with 11 bases between them. Germline loops: CDR1 SGHTA, CDR2 FQGNSA.

The chain combines TRBV11-2 with TRBJ1-2, with D maybe TRBD1 (5 bases). The CDR3 length is 13 residues. Germline V lookup: CDR1 SGHAT, CDR2 FQNNGV. V lost 4 bases, J lost 4 bases, and 10 bases lay in between. CDR3 sequence: CASSSQAPYGYTF. The CDR3 DNA reads as TGTGCCAGCAGCTCACAGGCCCCCTATGGCTACACCTTC.

The CDR3 region is CASSGTRWEQYF. The CDR3 region has the DNA TGTGCCAGCAGTGGGACTCGCTGGGAGCAGTACTTC. The chain couples TRBV27 to TRBJ2-7; TRBD2 is a possible D gene (6 bases). V was clipped by 5 bases and J by 7 bases, with 12 bases between them. Germline CDR1 and CDR2: MNHEY and SMNVEV (reference sequence). The CDR3 contains 12 residues.

This chain links TRBV28 with TRBJ1-2; no definite D call. The germline V gene has CDR1 MDHEN and CDR2 SYDVKM. The length of the CDR3 is 14 residues. The germline V and J ends were trimmed by 4 bases and 4 bases, with 13 bases remaining between them. In DNA, the CDR3 is TGTGCCAGCAGTTGGGCACTTCTCAGCTATGGCTACACCTTC. This gives the protein CASSWALLSYGYTF.

This chain links TRBV5-6 with TRBJ2-1; 8 nucleotides align to TRBD2. Trimming at V came to 0 bases and at J to 7 bases, leaving 6 bases not matched to a gene. Germline V CDR1 and CDR2: SGHDT, YYEEEE. The CDR3 consists of 15 residues. CDR3 nucleotides: TGTGCCAGCAGCTTGGTGGGGGGACTAGAAAATGAGCAGTTCTTC. It translates to CASSLVGGLENEQFF.

The genes are TRBV4-2 and TRBJ2-7, with a weak D call TRBD2 (6 bases). The CDR3 contains 15 residues. Trimming pared 0 bases from V and 6 bases from J, leaving 15 bases between. Germline CDR1 LGHNA, CDR2 YNFKEQ. CDR3: CASSQEGTGPREQYF. The DNA for the CDR3 is TGTGCCAGCAGCCAAGAGGGGACTGGACCGCGCGAGCAGTACTTC.

The V call is TRBV28, the J call TRBJ1-3; no clear D. CDR1 is MDHEN and CDR2 is SYDVKM in the germline V gene. Trimming stripped 6 bases from V and 0 bases from J, with 15 bases between. The CDR3 runs 16 residues. The CDR3 region is CASSLYRKSSGNTIYF. The CDR3, as DNA: TGTGCCAGCAGCCTATATCGTAAAAGCTCTGGAAACACCATATATTTT.

The chain carries TRBV7-6 and TRBJ2-5; the match to TRBD1 covers 10 bases. The J segment lost 3 bases and the V segment lost 1 base, leaving 5 bases of the junction unmatched. Germline CDR1 is SGHVS and CDR2 is FNYEAQ. The CDR3 is 16 residues long. CDR3 nucleotides: TGTGCCAGCAGCTTAGGACAGGGGGCATGGGAAGAGACCCAGTACTTC. Its translation is CASSLGQGAWEETQYF.